This T cell receptor (beta chain) derives from a study of blood T cell repertoires in COVID-19. The overall study: COVID-19 samples from acute and convalescent phases originated in the United States, Italy and Spain. Nucleic acid was either cDNA or gDNA, and it came from T cells, B-cell-depleted T cells, or PBMCs.

V was clipped by 3 bases and J by 5 bases, with 19 bases between them. The CDR3 sequence is 16 residues long. The germline gives CDR1 MGHRA, CDR2 YSYEKL. Followed over time, Seattle patients had been enrolled while infection was active. In the study's own analysis: Amplification of reference gene primers was used by the study to estimate nucleated cell counts. Some clones are missing from TCRdb's copy, which holds only in-frame ones; the method was immunoSEQ multiplex PCR. V and J calls plus clone size are reproduced from that table; the DNA served to infer D and trimming. The table records about 200,000 clones, 82% of them present only once.

The sample consisted of peripheral blood. This rearrangement joins TRBV4-1 to TRBJ2-5, with D perhaps TRBD2 (5 bases). The clonotype was recovered from a woman aged 55 to 70 with COVID-19, enrolled during active disease. The CDR3 loop reads CASSQAPGTRFETQYF. CDR3 DNA sequence: TGCGCCAGCAGCCAGGCCCCGGGAACCAGATTTGAGACCCAGTACTTC.